The clone carrying this TCR beta chain showed up just a few times. Researchers amplified the TCR beta CDR3 regions from RNA transcripts. The TCR CDR3 first-round RT-PCR relied on the HTBI primer set. TCRdb ran MiXCR on the multiplex PCR reads and lists one entry per CDR3 protein. The data show hundreds of thousands of distinct CDR3 sequences, around 38% seen once. The data were obtained in a study of T cells in Graves' hyperthyroidism and ophthalmopathy. Researchers defined stable Graves' hyperthyroidism as no ophthalmopathy progression within 18 months. Diagnoses used clinical symptoms, serum thyroxine and TRAb, thyroid ultrasound and orbital computed tomography. Trimming left V 0 bases short and J 1 base short, with 10 bases between. CDR3 length equals 15 residues. CDR1 and CDR2 from the germline V gene are LNHNV and YYDKDF (reference sequence).

This receptor was obtained from a man in his late teens or twenties with Graves' hyperthyroidism. The material sequenced was blood. The chain combines TRBV15 with TRBJ2-7; D ambiguous. The CDR3 spells CATSRDFGGSYEQYF. DNA for the CDR3: TGTGCCACCAGCAGAGATTTTGGCGGTTCCTACGAGCAGTACTTC.